This T cell receptor (beta chain) was found in a study of shared clonotypes between healthy human individuals (dated by TCRdb to between 2020 and 2021). For context, the study as a whole: Two women and a few men aged 18 to 49 years were included in the cohort. To increase sequencing depth and limit assay-specific biases, TCR repertoire library preparation and sequencing were carried out by different laboratories using diverse techniques. For each donor, CD4 naive and CD4 memory were each run on three plates, CD8 naive on two plates, and CD8 memory on one plate. The study deeply sequenced blood TCR repertoires of five healthy adults to estimate repertoire size and the extent of clonotype sharing between individuals. Leukapheresis yielded between about 0.9 and 9.5 billion PBMCs per donor. Summary of the overall study and its limitations: Compared with non-shared clonotypes, the clonotypes found in all four sorted-subset donors had higher generation probabilities. Across a few donors, around 5% of naive CD4, roughly 3.8% of naive CD8, around 2.1% of memory CD4, and approximately 0.42% of memory CD8 clonotypes were shared. Only blood was sampled, and tissue TCR repertoires likely differ from those in blood. Pairwise subsampling indicated that sequencing depth was expected to affect the degree of clonotype sharing among donors. Larger estimated clonotype richness was generally found for naive subsets than for memory subsets. Because the study included a small number of donors, the genetic and exposure-history diversity represented was limited. Even with the large sequencing depth, rarefaction of the sorted-subset datasets indicated that sequencing was incomplete.

A remark on this clone: It lacks a known antigen. No base-level quality is on record; no much larger clone is a single base apart.

In the germline V gene, CDR1 corresponds to MDHEN and CDR2 to SYDVKM. The CDR3 covers 15 residues, taking in both the cysteine and the phenylalanine. Only CDR3 DNA remains: 45 bases, in frame from the first base. Trimming removed 2 bases from V and 1 base from J, leaving 11 bases between the germline ends. Using the deep immunoSEQ assay, TCR CDR3 regions were amplified from genomic DNA by multiplex PCR. For each cell subset, the extracted genomic DNA was distributed evenly across all wells of several immunoSEQ 96-well plates, and each plate served as one replicate. For sorted subsets, each replicate PCR was loaded with approximately 200 ng genomic DNA, equivalent to some 31,000 T cell genomes. Purified libraries were quantified with a Qubit 3.0 fluorometer, sized on a Bioanalyzer 2100, and re-quantified with the KAPA Library Quantification kit. Every immunoSEQ 96-well plate was sequenced on a separate single-read 150-cycle Illumina NextSeq 550 flow cell. On the study's bioinformatics: Because only junctional sequences without quality scores were contained in the immunoSEQ output, filtering matching that applied to full-length reads could not be performed. To assign V/J genes and CDR3, sequences were annotated using PyIR, a Python wrapper for IgBLAST v1.9, with IMGT germline references. Any read was removed if the V/J assignment was weak (E-value above 1e-6), the CDR3 was missing, or the read contained stop codons, out-of-frame junctions, or ambiguous translated residues. V3J clonotypes were defined as sequences sharing an identical inferred V gene, J gene, and CDR3 amino acid sequence. The percentage overlap between two repertoires was calculated by dividing the number of shared unique clonotypes by the size of the smaller repertoire. Richness of each repertoire was evaluated using RTK rarefaction, the Chao1 estimator, and Recon v2.1 estimates of unobserved clonotypes. Generation probabilities for all TCRbeta clonotypes obtained by the gDNA method from a handful of donors were computed using OLGA. This is the immuneACCESS table as TCRdb keeps it, with only in-frame sequences that have V and J called. A part of the clones is gone; compared with another copy, unresolved V genes explain less than half, and the rest is unexplained. That table supplies the V and J calls and clone size; D and trimming were determined from the DNA. The sample table lists about 2.4 million clones, more than 85% of them with a count of one. 0.35% to 0.45% of the sample is held by the ten biggest clonotypes.

Donors were healthy HIV-negative adults with no recently reported acute infections or vaccinations. Only Caucasian adults living in Nashville, Tennessee, USA were represented among the donors. CD4+ T cells were enriched through magnetic negative selection, after which naive cells were positively selected on CD45RA and the remaining negative fraction served as the memory subset. Blood was collected by leukapheresis, and PBMCs were isolated by Ficoll-Histopaque density gradient centrifugation and then cryopreserved in liquid nitrogen vapor phase. Purity and quantity of every magnetically sorted T cell population were checked by analytical flow cytometry. Each sorted fraction had its genomic DNA isolated and then quantified by UV absorbance on a Nanodrop 2000c.

The sequenced sample consisted of naive CD4+ T cells from PBMCs. In the paper's terms, the cell subset or site label means: CD45RA+ positively selected. This clonotype originated in a man between 18 and 35 years old in good health. Some clones in this sample may be carry-over from other donors' samples. The chain is assembled from TRBV28 and TRBJ2-5, and the D gene may be TRBD2, 5 bases matching. The nucleotide sequence is given as TGTGCCAGCAGTTTAAGGTGGGAGATCCAAGAGACCCAGTACTTC. Its translation is CASSLRWEIQETQYF.